A selection of T cell receptor beta chains follows, all from one sample in a study of quantifying T cell responses using KT2 cells. TCRdb redid the calling of the UMI-ligation and nested PCR reads with MiXCR, one entry per CDR3 protein. The table records under 35,000 distinct CDR3 sequences, under 13% of them present only once. The sequenced material came from PBMCs spiked with cells of the T cell clone KT2. All receptors come from a human donor. The CDR3 runs from the conserved cysteine through the conserved F or W. Fields, in order: V gene, J gene, clone size, D gene, CDR3 protein, CDR3 DNA. The D gene is left open where the match is weak. Clone size is not always given. Where it is, it says once, few, many or a class for expanded clones.

v_gene: TRBV4-2
j_gene: TRBJ2-1
abundance: NA
d_gene: TRBD2
CDR3aa: CASSRTLAGGEWDEQFF
CDR3nt: TGTGCCAGCAGCCGAACATTAGCGGGAGGAGAATGGGATGAGCAGTTCTTC

v_gene: TRBV2
j_gene: TRBJ1-2
abundance: NA
d_gene: NA
CDR3aa: CASSDGDPTLGGYTF
CDR3nt: TGTGCCAGCAGTGACGGGGACCCTACCTTGGGAGGCTACACCTTC

v_gene: TRBV29-1
j_gene: TRBJ1-2
abundance: NA
d_gene: NA
CDR3aa: CSVERKGTYGYTF
CDR3nt: TGCAGCGTTGAGAGGAAAGGGACCTATGGCTACACCTTC

v_gene: TRBV27
j_gene: TRBJ1-1
abundance: NA
d_gene: TRBD1
CDR3aa: CASSLSWQGATEAFF
CDR3nt: TGTGCCAGCAGTTTATCGTGGCAGGGGGCCACTGAAGCTTTCTTT

v_gene: TRBV2
j_gene: TRBJ2-1
abundance: NA
d_gene: NA
CDR3aa: CASSVGSGSEQFF
CDR3nt: TGTGCCAGCAGTGTAGGAAGCGGGTCTGAGCAGTTCTTC

v_gene: TRBV6-2/TRBV6-3
j_gene: TRBJ1-1
abundance: few
d_gene: NA
CDR3aa: CASSTGRNTEAFF
CDR3nt: TGTGCCAGCAGCACGGGGCGGAACACTGAAGCTTTCTTT

v_gene: TRBV27
j_gene: TRBJ2-7
abundance: NA
d_gene: TRBD1
CDR3aa: CASSWDRDSYEQYF
CDR3nt: TGTGCCAGCAGCTGGGACAGAGACTCCTACGAGCAGTACTTC

v_gene: TRBV11-2
j_gene: TRBJ2-3
abundance: many
d_gene: NA
CDR3aa: CASSLTHPGSNTQYF
CDR3nt: TGTGCCAGCAGCTTGACCCACCCCGGGTCGAATACGCAGTATTTT

v_gene: TRBV6-2/TRBV6-3
j_gene: TRBJ1-1
abundance: many
d_gene: NA
CDR3aa: CASRKTNMNTEAFF
CDR3nt: TGTGCCAGCAGGAAGACAAACATGAACACTGAAGCTTTCTTT

v_gene: TRBV4-2
j_gene: TRBJ2-7
abundance: NA
d_gene: TRBD2
CDR3aa: CASSQATSGRTTTYEQYF
CDR3nt: TGTGCCAGCAGCCAAGCTACTAGCGGGAGAACTACAACCTACGAGCAGTACTTC

v_gene: TRBV18
j_gene: TRBJ1-2
abundance: many
d_gene: TRBD1
CDR3aa: CASSLGDRDGYTF
CDR3nt: TGTGCCAGCTCACTCGGGGACAGGGATGGCTACACCTTC

v_gene: TRBV3-1
j_gene: TRBJ2-7
abundance: NA
d_gene: NA
CDR3aa: CASSQAESEQYF
CDR3nt: TGTGCCAGCAGCCAAGCCGAGTCCGAGCAGTACTTC

v_gene: TRBV12-3/TRBV12-4
j_gene: TRBJ2-7
abundance: NA
d_gene: TRBD2
CDR3aa: CASRNGTSVYEQYF
CDR3nt: TGTGCCAGCAGAAACGGGACTAGCGTCTACGAGCAGTACTTC

v_gene: TRBV12-3/TRBV12-4
j_gene: TRBJ2-6
abundance: many
d_gene: TRBD2
CDR3aa: CASSPRTSYTGANVLTF
CDR3nt: TGTGCCAGCAGTCCGAGGACTAGTTATACTGGGGCCAACGTCCTGACTTTC

v_gene: TRBV5-6
j_gene: TRBJ2-6
abundance: many
d_gene: NA
CDR3aa: CASSRDPARANVLTF
CDR3nt: TGTGCCAGCAGCCGCGACCCAGCTAGGGCCAACGTCCTGACTTTC

v_gene: TRBV4-1
j_gene: TRBJ2-1
abundance: NA
d_gene: TRBD2
CDR3aa: CASRASGGILSYNEQFF
CDR3nt: TGCGCCAGCAGGGCTAGCGGGGGCATCCTCTCCTACAATGAGCAGTTCTTC

v_gene: TRBV4-1
j_gene: TRBJ1-1
abundance: NA
d_gene: TRBD1
CDR3aa: CASSQRRQGVGRNTEAFF
CDR3nt: TGCGCCAGCAGCCAAAGACGACAGGGAGTGGGGAGGAACACTGAAGCTTTCTTT

v_gene: TRBV12-3/TRBV12-4
j_gene: TRBJ1-4
abundance: NA
d_gene: NA
CDR3aa: CASTRAGEKLFF
CDR3nt: TGTGCCAGCACCAGGGCAGGCGAAAAACTGTTTTTT